This TCR beta chain was recorded in a study of shared clonotypes between healthy human individuals. The V gene's germline CDR1 is SGHDT and CDR2 YYEEEE. CDR3 size: 18 residues. V lost 2 bases, J lost 0 bases, and 11 bases stayed unmatched. Whole-study results and caveats: Incomplete sequencing of sorted subsets was indicated by rarefaction despite large depth. The naive CD4 repertoires of several donors were compared, and approximately 4.5% of clonotypes were shared. The expectation was that sequencing depth would affect clonotype sharing among donors.

It was across several immunoSEQ plates that each subset's genomic DNA was evenly split. Assay used: immunoSEQ multiplex PCR; TCRdb lists only in-frame clones, some missing. The data hold just over 2,000,000 clones, with 85% to 95% observed a single time. With respect to this clone: No antigen is known for it.

This sequence was found in a man aged 18 to 30 in good health. The chain links TRBV5-6 to TRBJ2-3, with 8 bases that match TRBD1. Sequences were obtained from naive CD4+ T cells sorted from blood. The subset was: CD45RA+ positively selected. The CDR3 loop reads CASSFWTGFGRSTDTQYF. The CDR3 nucleotides read TGTGCCAGCAGCTTTTGGACAGGGTTTGGACGTAGCACAGATACGCAGTATTTT.